Below are 5 T cell receptor beta chains sequenced from a single sample in a study of control samples from healthy donors and cancer patients. TCRdb keeps only in-frame clones here, not all; method: immunoSEQ multiplex PCR. Found here are roughly 170,000 clones, about 93% of them singletons; the top ten hold over 1.1%. Sequencing input: blood. These TCRs come from a man aged 18 to 29 in good health.

The table lists this clone with a count of one. The CDR3 here is CASSHPQGGYGYTF. Written as DNA, the CDR3 is TGTGCCAGCAGCCATCCACAGGGGGGATATGGCTACACCTTC. The chain combines TRBV3-1 (or the pseudogene TRBV3-2) with TRBJ1-2; 8 bases are shared with TRBD1. The CDR3 covers 14 residues. Trimming at V came to 3 bases and at J to 5 bases, leaving 5 bases not matched to a gene. From germline, CDR1 is LGHDT and CDR2 YNNKEL (reference sequence).

This chain joins TRBV2 and TRBJ2-7; 10 nucleotides agree with TRBD1. Germline-derived CDR1 and CDR2 are SNHLY and FYNNEI. V gave up 6 bases and J gave up 5 bases; unmatched junction bases: 4. This CDR3 contains 13 residues. CDR3 nucleotide sequence: TGTGCCAGCAGGGGGACAGGGGAAAACGAGCAGTACTTC. The encoded protein is CASRGTGENEQYF.

The genes are TRBV20-1 and TRBJ2-7, with TRBD1 as a possible D gene (5 bases). Trimming cost V 3 bases and J 7 bases, with 16 bases left between them. In germline, CDR1 is DFQATT, CDR2 SNEGSKA (reference sequence). The CDR3 runs to 13 residues. DNA of the CDR3: TGCAGTGCTAGTAGGCAGGGCCTGGGGGAGCAGTACTTC. Its protein product is CSASRQGLGEQYF.

This clone was detected only once. This chain connects TRBV10-2 to TRBJ2-2; D unresolved. The CDR3 covers 12 residues. V was clipped by 7 bases and J by 6 bases, with 9 bases between them. Germline CDR1 is WSHSY and CDR2 is SAAADI. Here the CDR3 DNA reads TGCGCCAGCACCAGGTGGTCCGGGGAGCTGTTTTTT. It is translated as CASTRWSGELFF.

V usage is TRBV1 and J usage is TRBJ2-1; TRBD2 is taken as the D call from the table, unchecked against the DNA. TRBV1 is listed as a pseudogene. The CDR3 consists of 20 residues. The CDR3 loop is CTSSHLRLAGGYSSYNEQFF. CDR3 in DNA: TGCACCAGCAGCCATCTCCGACTAGCGGGGGGCTATAGCTCCTACAATGAGCAGTTCTTC.